This TCR beta chain was observed in a study of cytomegalovirus exposure and HLA in healthy donors. Study-wide background: About 80 million unique TCRs, all from HLA-typed donors, were included in an early release of the data. Study outcomes and limitations: According to an earlier analysis, most TCR beta V segments yielded productive rearrangements about 87% or about 30% of the time. Researchers reported that a few CMV-associated chains were confirmed in vitro as CMV antigen-specific. Within a later analysis, the majority of CMV-associated TCR beta chains appeared HLA-restricted.

Trimming removed 2 bases from V and 3 bases from J, with 6 bases in between. The CDR3 runs 12 residues. Germline lookup yields CDR1 SQVTM and CDR2 ANQGSEA. PCR employed 60 Vbeta and 13 Jbeta primers. The table came from immunoSEQ multiplex PCR; TCRdb's copy has only in-frame clones and leaves some out. The sample includes 150,000 to 200,000 clones, about 72% of them seen just once. This clone has only a few counts. Its target is unknown. This receptor was taken from a male donor in good health and CMV-seronegative. This chain connects TRBV29-1 to TRBJ2-3, with D perhaps TRBD1 (5 bases). Material for sequencing was PBMCs. The CDR3 loop reads CSVEQGTDTQYF. DNA for the CDR3: TGCAGCGTTGAACAGGGTACAGATACGCAGTATTTT.